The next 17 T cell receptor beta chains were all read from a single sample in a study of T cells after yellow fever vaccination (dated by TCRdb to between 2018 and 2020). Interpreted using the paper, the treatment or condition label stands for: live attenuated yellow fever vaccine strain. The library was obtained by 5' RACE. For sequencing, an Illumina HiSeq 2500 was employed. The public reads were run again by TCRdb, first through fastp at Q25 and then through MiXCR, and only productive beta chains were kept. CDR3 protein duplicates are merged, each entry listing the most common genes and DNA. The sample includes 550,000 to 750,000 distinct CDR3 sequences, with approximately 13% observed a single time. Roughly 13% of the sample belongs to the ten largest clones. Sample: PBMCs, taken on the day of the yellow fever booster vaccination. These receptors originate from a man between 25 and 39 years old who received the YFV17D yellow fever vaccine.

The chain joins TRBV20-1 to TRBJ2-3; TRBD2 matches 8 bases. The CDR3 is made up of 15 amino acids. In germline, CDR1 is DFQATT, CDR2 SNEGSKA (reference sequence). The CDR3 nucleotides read TGCTGCTGGGGCCAGCATGGGCGGGGGGCAGATACGCAGTATTTT. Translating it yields CCWGQHGRGADTQYF.

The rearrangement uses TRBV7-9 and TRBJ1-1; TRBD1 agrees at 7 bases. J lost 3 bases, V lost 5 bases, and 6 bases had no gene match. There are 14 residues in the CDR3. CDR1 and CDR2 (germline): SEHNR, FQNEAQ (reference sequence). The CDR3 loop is CASSLDRVDTEAFF. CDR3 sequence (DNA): TGTGCCAGCAGCCTAGACAGGGTTGACACTGAAGCTTTCTTT.

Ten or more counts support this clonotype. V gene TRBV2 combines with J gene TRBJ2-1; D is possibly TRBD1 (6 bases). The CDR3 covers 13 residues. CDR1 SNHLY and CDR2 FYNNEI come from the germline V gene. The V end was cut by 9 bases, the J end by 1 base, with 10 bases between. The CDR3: CASARGSYNEQFF. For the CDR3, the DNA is TGTGCCAGTGCGAGGGGGTCCTACAATGAGCAGTTCTTC.

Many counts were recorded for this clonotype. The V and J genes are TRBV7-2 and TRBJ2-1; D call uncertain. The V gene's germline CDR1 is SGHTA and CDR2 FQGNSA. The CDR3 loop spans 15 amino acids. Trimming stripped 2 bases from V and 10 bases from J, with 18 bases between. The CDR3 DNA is TGTGCCAGCAGCTTAAACCCTGACGAAGCCCGGGAGCAGTTCTTC. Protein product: CASSLNPDEAREQFF.

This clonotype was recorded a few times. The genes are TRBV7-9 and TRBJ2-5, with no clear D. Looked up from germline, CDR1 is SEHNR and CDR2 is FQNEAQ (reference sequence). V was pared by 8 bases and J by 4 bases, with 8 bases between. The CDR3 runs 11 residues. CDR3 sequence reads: CASPIGETQYF. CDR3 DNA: TGTGCCAGCCCGATCGGAGAGACCCAGTACTTC.

The CDR3 DNA reads TGTGCCAGCAGCGGGGATGGCTACACCTTC. Translating gives CASSGDGYTF. The chain joins TRBV7-9 to TRBJ1-2; unclear D gene. Germline assignment: CDR1 SEHNR and CDR2 FQNEAQ (reference sequence). The V end lost 5 bases, the J end lost 6 bases, and 4 bases lay between the germline ends. The CDR3 has 10 residues.

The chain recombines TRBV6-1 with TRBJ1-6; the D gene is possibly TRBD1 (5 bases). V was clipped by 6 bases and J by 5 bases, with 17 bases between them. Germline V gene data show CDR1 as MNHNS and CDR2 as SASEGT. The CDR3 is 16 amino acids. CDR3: CASRSRQGVDNSPLHF. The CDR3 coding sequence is TGTGCCAGCAGGTCCCGGCAGGGAGTCGATAATTCACCCCTCCACTTT.

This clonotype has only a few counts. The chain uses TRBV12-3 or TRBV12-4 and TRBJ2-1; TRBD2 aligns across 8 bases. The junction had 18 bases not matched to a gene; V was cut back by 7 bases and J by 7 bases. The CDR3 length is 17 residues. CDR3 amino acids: CASKRDRTGTRSNEQFF. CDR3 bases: TGTGCCAGCAAACGAGACAGGACCGGGACTAGGTCGAATGAGCAGTTCTTC.

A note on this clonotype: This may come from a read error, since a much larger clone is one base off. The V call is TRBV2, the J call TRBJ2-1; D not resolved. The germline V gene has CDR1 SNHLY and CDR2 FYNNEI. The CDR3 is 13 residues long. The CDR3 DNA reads TGTACCAGCAGACCCCCCCCCTACAATGAGCAGTTCTTC. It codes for CTSRPPPYNEQFF.

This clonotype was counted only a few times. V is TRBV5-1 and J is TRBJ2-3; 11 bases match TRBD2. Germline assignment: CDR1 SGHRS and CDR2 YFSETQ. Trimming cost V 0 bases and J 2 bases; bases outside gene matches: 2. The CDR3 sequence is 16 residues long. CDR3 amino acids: CASSLELAGDTDTQYF. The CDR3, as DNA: TGCGCCAGCAGCTTGGAACTAGCGGGAGACACAGATACGCAGTATTTT.

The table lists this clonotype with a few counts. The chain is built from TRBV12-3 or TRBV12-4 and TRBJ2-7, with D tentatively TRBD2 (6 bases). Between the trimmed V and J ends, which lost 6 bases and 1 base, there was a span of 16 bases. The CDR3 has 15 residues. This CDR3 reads CASRPTRGVSYEQYF. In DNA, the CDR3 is TGTGCCAGCAGACCCACCCGCGGGGTTTCCTACGAGCAGTACTTC.

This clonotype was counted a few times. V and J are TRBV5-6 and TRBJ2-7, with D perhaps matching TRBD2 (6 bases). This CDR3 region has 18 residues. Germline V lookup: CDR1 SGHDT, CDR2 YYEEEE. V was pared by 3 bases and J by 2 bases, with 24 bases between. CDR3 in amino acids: CASSSRSLSVAVTYEQYF. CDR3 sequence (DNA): TGTGCCAGCAGCTCACGCTCTTTATCGGTAGCGGTTACCTACGAGCAGTACTTC.

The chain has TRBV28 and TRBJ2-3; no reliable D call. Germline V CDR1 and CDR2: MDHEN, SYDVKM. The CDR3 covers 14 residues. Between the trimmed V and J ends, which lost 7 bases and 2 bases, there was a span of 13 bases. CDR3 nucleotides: TGTGCCAGCACTAGTTTTTTCTCCACAGATACGCAGTATTTT. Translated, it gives CASTSFFSTDTQYF.

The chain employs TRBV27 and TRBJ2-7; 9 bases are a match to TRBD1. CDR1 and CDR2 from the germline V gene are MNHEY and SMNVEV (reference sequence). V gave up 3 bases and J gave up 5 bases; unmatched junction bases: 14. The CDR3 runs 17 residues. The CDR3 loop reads CASSLGFAGTGMHEQYF. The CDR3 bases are TGTGCCAGCAGTTTGGGGTTTGCCGGGACAGGGATGCACGAGCAGTACTTC.

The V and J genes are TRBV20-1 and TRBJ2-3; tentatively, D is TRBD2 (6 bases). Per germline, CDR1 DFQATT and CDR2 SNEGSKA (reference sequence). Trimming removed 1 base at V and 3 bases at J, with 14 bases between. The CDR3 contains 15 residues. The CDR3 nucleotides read TGCAGTGCTAGAGGTGGAGGGAGTTGGACAGATACGCAGTATTTT. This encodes CSARGGGSWTDTQYF.

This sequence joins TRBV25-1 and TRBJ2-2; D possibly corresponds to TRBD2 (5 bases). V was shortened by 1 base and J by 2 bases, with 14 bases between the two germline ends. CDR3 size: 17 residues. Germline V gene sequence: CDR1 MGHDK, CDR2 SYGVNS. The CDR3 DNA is TGTGCCAGCAGTGAATCCCTGACGGGAATTAACACCGGGGAGCTGTTTTTT. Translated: CASSESLTGINTGELFF. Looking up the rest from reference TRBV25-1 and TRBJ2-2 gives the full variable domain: EADIYQTPRYLVIGTGKKITLECSQTMGHDKMYWYQQDPGMELHLIHYSYGVNSTEKGDLSSESTVSRIRTEHFPLTLESARPSHTSQYLCASSESLTGINTGELFFGEGSRLTVL.

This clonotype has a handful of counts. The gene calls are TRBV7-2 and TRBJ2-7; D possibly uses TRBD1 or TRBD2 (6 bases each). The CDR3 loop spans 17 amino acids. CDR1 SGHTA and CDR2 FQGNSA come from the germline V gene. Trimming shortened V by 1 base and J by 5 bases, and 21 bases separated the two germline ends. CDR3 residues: CASSLGLGRGQGNEQYF. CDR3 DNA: TGTGCCAGCAGCTTAGGATTAGGGCGGGGACAAGGGAACGAGCAGTACTTC.